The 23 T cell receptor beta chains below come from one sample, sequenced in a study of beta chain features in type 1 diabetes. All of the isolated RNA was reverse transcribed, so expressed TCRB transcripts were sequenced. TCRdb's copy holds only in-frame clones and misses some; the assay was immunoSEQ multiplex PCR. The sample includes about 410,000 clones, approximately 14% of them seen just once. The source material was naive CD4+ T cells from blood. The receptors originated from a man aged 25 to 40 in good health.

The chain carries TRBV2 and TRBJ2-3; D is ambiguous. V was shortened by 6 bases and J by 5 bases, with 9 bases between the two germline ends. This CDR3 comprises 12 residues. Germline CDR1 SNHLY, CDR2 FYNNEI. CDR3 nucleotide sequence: TGTGCCAGCAGCGGCGAAGGAGATACGCAGTATTTT. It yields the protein CASSGEGDTQYF.

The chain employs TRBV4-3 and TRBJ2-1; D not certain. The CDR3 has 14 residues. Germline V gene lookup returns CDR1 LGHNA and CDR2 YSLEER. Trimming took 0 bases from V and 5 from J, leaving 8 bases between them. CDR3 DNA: TGCGCCAGCAGCCAAGATCTCCGGGACAATGAGCAGTTCTTC. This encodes CASSQDLRDNEQFF.

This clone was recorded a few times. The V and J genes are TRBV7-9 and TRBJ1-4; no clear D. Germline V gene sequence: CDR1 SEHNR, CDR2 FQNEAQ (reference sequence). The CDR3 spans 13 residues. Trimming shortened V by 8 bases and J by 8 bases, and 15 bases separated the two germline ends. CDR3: CASHRYGSEKLFF. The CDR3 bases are TGTGCCAGCCACCGGTACGGAAGCGAAAAACTGTTTTTT.

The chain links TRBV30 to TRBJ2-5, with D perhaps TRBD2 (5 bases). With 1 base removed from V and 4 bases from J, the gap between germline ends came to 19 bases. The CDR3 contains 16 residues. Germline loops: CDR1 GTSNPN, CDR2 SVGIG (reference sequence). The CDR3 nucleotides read TGTGCCTGGAGTGGAAGTCGAGGGAAACTTGGAGAGACCCAGTACTTC. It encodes CAWSGSRGKLGETQYF. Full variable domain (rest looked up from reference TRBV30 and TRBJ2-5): SQTIHQWPATLVQPVGSPLSLECTVEGTSNPNLYWYRQAAGRGLQLLFYSVGIGQISSEVPQNLSASRPQDRQFILSSKKLLLSDSGFYLCAWSGSRGKLGETQYFGPGTRLLVL.

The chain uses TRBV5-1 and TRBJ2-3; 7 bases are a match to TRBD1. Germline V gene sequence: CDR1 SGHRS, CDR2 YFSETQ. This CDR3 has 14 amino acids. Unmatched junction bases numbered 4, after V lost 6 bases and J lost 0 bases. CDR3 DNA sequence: TGCGCCAGCAAAGGACAGGCAAGCACAGATACGCAGTATTTT. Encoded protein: CASKGQASTDTQYF.

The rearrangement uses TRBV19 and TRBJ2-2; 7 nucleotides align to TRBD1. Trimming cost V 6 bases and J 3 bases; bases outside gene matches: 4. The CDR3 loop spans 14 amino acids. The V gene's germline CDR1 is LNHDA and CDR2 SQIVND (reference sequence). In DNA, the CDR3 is TGTGCCAGTAGCCGGGACAGCCACACCGGGGAGCTGTTTTTT. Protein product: CASSRDSHTGELFF.

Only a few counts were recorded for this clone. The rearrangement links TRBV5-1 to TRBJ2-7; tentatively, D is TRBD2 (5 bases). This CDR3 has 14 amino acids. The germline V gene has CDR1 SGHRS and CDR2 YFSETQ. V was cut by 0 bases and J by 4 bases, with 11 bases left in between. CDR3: CASSLEYRGYEQYF. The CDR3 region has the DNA TGCGCCAGCAGCTTGGAATATCGGGGATACGAGCAGTACTTC.

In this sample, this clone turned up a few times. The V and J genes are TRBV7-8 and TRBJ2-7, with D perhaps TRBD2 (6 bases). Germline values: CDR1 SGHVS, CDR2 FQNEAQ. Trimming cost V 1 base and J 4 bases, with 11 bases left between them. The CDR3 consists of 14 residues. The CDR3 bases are TGTGCCAGCAGCTTAGGGAGGGGTACATACGAGCAGTACGTC. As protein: CASSLGRGTYEQYV.

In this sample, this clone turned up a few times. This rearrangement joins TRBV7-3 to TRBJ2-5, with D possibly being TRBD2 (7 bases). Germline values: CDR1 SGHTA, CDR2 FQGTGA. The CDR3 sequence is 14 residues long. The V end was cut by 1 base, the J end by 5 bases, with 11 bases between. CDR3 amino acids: CASSLSGGAETQYF. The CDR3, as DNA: TGTGCCAGCAGCTTAAGCGGGGGCGCCGAGACCCAGTACTTC.

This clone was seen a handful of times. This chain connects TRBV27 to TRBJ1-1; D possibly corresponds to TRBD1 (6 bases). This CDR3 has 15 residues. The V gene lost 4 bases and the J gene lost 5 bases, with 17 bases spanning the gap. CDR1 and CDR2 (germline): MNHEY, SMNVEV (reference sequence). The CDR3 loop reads CASSSYAGQRTEAFF. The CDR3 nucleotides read TGTGCCAGCAGTTCTTACGCAGGACAGAGAACTGAAGCTTTCTTT.

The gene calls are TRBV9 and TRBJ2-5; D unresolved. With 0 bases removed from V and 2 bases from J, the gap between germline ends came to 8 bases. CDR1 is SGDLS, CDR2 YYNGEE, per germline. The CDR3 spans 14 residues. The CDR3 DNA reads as TGTGCCAGCAGCGTAGGGTACAGTCAAGAGACCCAGTACTTC. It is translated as CASSVGYSQETQYF.

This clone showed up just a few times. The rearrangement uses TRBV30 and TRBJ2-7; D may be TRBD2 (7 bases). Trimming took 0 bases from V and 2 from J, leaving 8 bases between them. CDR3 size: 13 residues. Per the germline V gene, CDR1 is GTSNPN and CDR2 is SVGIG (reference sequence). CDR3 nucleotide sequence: TGTGCCTGGAGTGTGGGGGGGCCCTACGAGCAGTACGTC. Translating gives CAWSVGGPYEQYV.

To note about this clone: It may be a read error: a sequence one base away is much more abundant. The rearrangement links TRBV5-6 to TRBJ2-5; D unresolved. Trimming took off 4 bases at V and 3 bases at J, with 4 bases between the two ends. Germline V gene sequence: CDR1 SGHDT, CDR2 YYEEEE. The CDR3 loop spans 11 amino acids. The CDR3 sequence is CASSVEETQYF. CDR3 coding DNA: TGTGCCAGCAGCGTAGAAGAGACCCAGTACTTC.

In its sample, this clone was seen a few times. The CDR3 DNA reads TGTGCCAGCAGCTTCCTGGGACTAGGCTACGAGCAGTACGTC. The encoded protein is CASSFLGLGYEQYV. This rearrangement joins TRBV7-8 to TRBJ2-7; 8 bases line up with TRBD2. The CDR3 loop spans 14 amino acids. V shed 3 bases and J 3 bases; nucleotides not matched to a gene: 4. CDR1 and CDR2 from the germline V gene are SGHVS and FQNEAQ.

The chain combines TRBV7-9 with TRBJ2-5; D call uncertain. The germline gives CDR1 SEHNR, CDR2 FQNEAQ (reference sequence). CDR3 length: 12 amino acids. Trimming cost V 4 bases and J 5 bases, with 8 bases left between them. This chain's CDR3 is CASSSISETQYF. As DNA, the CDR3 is TGTGCCAGCAGCTCTATAAGCGAGACCCAGTACTTC.

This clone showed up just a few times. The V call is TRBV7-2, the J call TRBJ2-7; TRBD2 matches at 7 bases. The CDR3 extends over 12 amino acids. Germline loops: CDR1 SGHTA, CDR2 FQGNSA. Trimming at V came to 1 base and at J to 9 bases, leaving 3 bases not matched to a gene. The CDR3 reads CASSLEERGQYF. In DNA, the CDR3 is TGTGCCAGCAGCTTAGAGGAGCGGGGGCAGTACTTC.

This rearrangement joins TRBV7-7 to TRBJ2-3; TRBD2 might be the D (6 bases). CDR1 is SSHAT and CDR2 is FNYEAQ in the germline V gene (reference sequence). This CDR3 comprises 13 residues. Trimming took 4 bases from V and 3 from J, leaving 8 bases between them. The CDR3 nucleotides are TGTGCCAGCAGCTGGGGGGATACAGATACGCAGTATTTT. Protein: CASSWGDTDTQYF.

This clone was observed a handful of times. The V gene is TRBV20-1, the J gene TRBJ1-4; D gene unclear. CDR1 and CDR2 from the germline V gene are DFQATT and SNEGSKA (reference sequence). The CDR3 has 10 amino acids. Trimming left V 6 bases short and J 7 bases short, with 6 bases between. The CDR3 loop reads CSAHSEKLFF. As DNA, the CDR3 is TGCAGTGCCCATAGTGAAAAACTGTTTTTT.

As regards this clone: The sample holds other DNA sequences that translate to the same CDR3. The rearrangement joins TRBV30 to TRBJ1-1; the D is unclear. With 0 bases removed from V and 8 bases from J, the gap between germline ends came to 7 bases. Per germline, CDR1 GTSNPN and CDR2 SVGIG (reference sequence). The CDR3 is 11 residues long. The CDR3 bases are TGTGCCTGGAGTGTCGGAAGAGAAGCTTTCTTT. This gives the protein CAWSVGREAFF.

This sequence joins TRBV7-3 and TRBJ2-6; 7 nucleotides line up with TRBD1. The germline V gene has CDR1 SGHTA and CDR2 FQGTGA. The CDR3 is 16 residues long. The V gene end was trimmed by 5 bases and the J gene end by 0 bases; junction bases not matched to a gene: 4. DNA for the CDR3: TGTGCCAGCAGCCAGGGACAGAGCTCTGGGGCCAACGTCCTGACTTTC. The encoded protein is CASSQGQSSGANVLTF.

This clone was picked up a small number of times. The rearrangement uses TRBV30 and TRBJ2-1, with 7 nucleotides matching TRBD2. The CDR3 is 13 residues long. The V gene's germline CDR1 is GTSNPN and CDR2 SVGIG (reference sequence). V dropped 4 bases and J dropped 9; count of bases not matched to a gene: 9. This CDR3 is CAWMYGGGAEQFF. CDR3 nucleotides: TGTGCCTGGATGTACGGGGGAGGGGCTGAGCAGTTCTTC.

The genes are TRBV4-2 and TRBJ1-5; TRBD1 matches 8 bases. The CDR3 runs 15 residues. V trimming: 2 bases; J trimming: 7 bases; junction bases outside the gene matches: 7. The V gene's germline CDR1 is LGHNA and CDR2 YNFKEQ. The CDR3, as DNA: TGTGCCAGCAGCCAATCTGGACAGGGCGTCCAGCCCCAGCATTTT. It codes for CASSQSGQGVQPQHF.

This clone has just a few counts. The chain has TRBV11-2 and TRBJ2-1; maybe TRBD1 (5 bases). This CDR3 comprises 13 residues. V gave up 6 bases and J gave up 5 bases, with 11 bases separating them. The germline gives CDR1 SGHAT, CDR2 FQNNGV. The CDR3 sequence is CASRDRPDNEQFF. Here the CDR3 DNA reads TGTGCCAGCAGAGACAGACCAGACAATGAGCAGTTCTTC.